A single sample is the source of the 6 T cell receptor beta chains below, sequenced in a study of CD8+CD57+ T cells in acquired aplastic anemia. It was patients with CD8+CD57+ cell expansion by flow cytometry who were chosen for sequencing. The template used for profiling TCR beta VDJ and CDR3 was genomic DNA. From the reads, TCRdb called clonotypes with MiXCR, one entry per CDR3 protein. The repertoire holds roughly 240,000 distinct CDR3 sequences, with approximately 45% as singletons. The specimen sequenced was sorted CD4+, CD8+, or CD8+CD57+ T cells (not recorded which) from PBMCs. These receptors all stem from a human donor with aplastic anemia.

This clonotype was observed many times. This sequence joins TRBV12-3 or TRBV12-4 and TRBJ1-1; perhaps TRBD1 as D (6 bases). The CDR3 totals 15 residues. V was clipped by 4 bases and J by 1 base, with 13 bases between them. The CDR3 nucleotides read TGTGCCAGCAGTTCTACAGGGAGAGCGAACACTGAAGCTTTCTTT. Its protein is CASSSTGRANTEAFF.

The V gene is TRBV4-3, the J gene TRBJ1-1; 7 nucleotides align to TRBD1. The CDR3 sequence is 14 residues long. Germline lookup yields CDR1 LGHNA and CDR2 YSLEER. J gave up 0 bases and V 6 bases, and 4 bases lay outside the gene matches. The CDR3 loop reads CASRPGQMNTEAFF. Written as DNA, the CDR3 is TGCGCCAGCAGACCGGGACAGATGAACACTGAAGCTTTCTTT.

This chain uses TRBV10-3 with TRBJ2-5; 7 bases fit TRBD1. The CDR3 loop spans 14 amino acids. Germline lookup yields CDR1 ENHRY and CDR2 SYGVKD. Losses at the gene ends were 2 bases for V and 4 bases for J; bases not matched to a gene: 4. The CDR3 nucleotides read TGTGCCATCAGTGAGCTCAGGGGGAGAGAGACCCAGTACTTC. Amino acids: CAISELRGRETQYF.

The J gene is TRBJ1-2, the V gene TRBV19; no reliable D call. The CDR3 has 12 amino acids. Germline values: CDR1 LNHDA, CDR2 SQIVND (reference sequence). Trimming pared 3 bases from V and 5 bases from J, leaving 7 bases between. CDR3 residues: CASSIVGYGYTF. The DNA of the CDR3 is TGTGCCAGTAGTATCGTTGGGTATGGCTACACCTTC.

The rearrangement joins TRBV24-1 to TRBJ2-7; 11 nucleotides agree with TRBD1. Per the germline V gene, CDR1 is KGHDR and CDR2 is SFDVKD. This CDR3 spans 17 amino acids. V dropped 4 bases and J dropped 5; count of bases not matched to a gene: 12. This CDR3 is CATSDPWTGGGIDEQYF. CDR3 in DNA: TGTGCCACCAGTGACCCATGGACAGGGGGCGGTATAGACGAGCAGTACTTC.

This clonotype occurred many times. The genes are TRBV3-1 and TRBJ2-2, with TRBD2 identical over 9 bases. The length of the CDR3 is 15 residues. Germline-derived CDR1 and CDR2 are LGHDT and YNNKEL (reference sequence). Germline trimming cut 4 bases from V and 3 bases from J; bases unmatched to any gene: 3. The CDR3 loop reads CASSLTSGYTGELFF. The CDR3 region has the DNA TGTGCCAGCAGCCTGACTAGCGGTTACACCGGGGAGCTGTTTTTT.